These 32 T cell receptor beta chains were all obtained from the same sample, sequenced in a study of blood T cells in healthy people across ages. Together with a sample-barcoded 5' primer, a J-beta primer mix was included in a second PCR lasting about 6 to 11 cycles. TCRdb re-analysed the 5' RACE reads in MiXCR, keeping a single row per CDR3 protein. Of about 1.8 million distinct CDR3 sequences in the sample, around 48% are singletons; the top ten hold 2.1%. Sequences were obtained from blood. These receptors all stem from a woman in her thirties or forties in good health.

There are many counts of this clonotype. V and J are TRBV5-5 and TRBJ1-2; TRBD1 might be the D (6 bases). The V end lost 4 bases, the J end lost 1 base, and 8 bases lay between the germline ends. From germline, CDR1 is SGHKS and CDR2 YYEKEE (reference sequence). CDR3 size: 13 residues. CDR3 protein: CASSRTVNYGYTF. The CDR3 DNA follows: TGTGCCAGCAGCCGGACAGTTAACTATGGCTACACCTTC.

The V call is TRBV7-8, the J call TRBJ2-4; 7 nucleotides align to TRBD1. The J call is doubtful: the DNA matches TRBJ2-7 better. The V gene's germline CDR1 is SGHVS and CDR2 FQNEAQ. The CDR3 has 16 residues. The CDR3 nucleotides read TGTGCCAGCAGCTTGTCGACAGGGATTAAATCCTACGAGCAGTACTTC. Translating gives CASSLSTGIKSYEQYF.

The chain combines TRBV15 with TRBJ2-2; 8 bases agree with TRBD1. The junction had 3 bases not matched to a gene; V was cut back by 0 bases and J by 0 bases. Germline V gives CDR1 LNHNV, CDR2 YYDKDF (reference sequence). There are 17 residues in the CDR3. For the CDR3, the DNA is TGTGCCACCAGCAGAGATAGGGGACAGGCGAACACCGGGGAGCTGTTTTTT. It codes for CATSRDRGQANTGELFF.

As for this clonotype: The junction does not match germline at one end; this may be a read error. V and J are TRBV6-2 or TRBV6-3 and TRBJ2-1, with TRBD1 matching 8 bases. In germline, CDR1 is MNHEY, CDR2 SVGEGT. The CDR3 loop spans 18 amino acids. The CDR3 reads CASSYSMGRGPEGNGQFF. DNA of the CDR3: TGTGCCAGCAGTTACTCGATGGGCAGGGGGCCCGAGGGCAATGGGCAGTTCTTC.

The CDR3 coding sequence is TGTGCCAGCAAACCCCCGGAGAGAAACTATGGCTACACCTTC. Its translation is CASKPPERNYGYTF. The rearrangement uses TRBV28 and TRBJ1-2, with D uncertain. Trimming removed 7 bases at V and 2 bases at J, with 14 bases between. Germline V gene data show CDR1 as MDHEN and CDR2 as SYDVKM. The CDR3 is made up of 14 amino acids.

The DNA of the CDR3 is TGTGCCAGCAGTCCAGGGGGCCAAAGAGGAGCTTTCTTT. This codes for CASSPGGQRGAFF. This rearrangement joins TRBV12-3 or TRBV12-4 to TRBJ1-1; the match to TRBD1 covers 8 bases. The J segment lost 10 bases and the V segment lost 5 bases, leaving 9 bases of the junction unmatched. This CDR3 comprises 13 residues.

The chain uses TRBV5-1 and TRBJ2-5, with TRBD1 matching over 10 bases. Germline-derived CDR1 and CDR2 are SGHRS and YFSETQ. There are 15 residues in the CDR3. V trimming: 4 bases; J trimming: 1 base; junction bases outside the gene matches: 4. CDR3 nucleotides: TGCGCCAGCAGCGCCGGGACAGGGGCCCAAGAGACCCAGTACTTC. Protein sequence: CASSAGTGAQETQYF.

This clonotype has only a few counts. The chain's CDR3 is CASRGAPEQYF. DNA for the CDR3: TGTGCCAGCAGAGGGGCCCCCGAGCAGTACTTC. J is TRBJ2-7 and V is TRBV6-2 or TRBV6-3, with D perhaps matching TRBD1 (5 bases). V was cut by 6 bases and J by 6 bases, with 9 bases left in between. This CDR3 region has 11 residues. The V gene's germline CDR1 is MNHEY and CDR2 SVGEGT.

This clonotype showed up just a few times. The chain recombines TRBV6-2 or TRBV6-3 with TRBJ2-6, with D hard to call. The V end was cut by 2 bases, the J end by 2 bases, with 7 bases between. Germline CDR1 MNHEY, CDR2 SVGEGT. The CDR3 has 15 residues. The CDR3 loop reads CASSYQDAGANVLTF. The CDR3 coding sequence is TGTGCCAGCAGTTACCAGGACGCTGGGGCCAACGTCCTGACTTTC.

The DNA for the CDR3 is TGCGCCAGCAGCCTTGTAACCGGGGGGCTGACCACCGGTACGCAGTATTTT. Translation: CASSLVTGGLTTGTQYF. The V gene is TRBV4-1, the J gene TRBJ2-3; perhaps TRBD2 as D (7 bases). This CDR3 is built from 17 residues. V lost 4 bases to trimming and J lost 8 bases, with 25 bases between them. CDR1 MGHRA and CDR2 YSYEKL come from the germline V gene.

The gene calls are TRBV6-2 or TRBV6-3 and TRBJ2-1; D remains unclear. Germline V CDR1 and CDR2: MNHEY, SVGEGT. The V and J ends lost 6 bases and 6 bases respectively, with 15 bases between them. There are 14 residues in the CDR3. CDR3 in DNA: TGTGCCAGCAGCCCGCAGGTATTCTTCAATGAGCAGTTCTTC. Encoded protein: CASSPQVFFNEQFF.

The V gene is TRBV5-1, the J gene TRBJ1-1; 12 nucleotides align to TRBD1. The CDR3 has 17 residues. Germline V gene data show CDR1 as SGHRS and CDR2 as YFSETQ. The J segment lost 3 bases and the V segment lost 2 bases, leaving 8 bases of the junction unmatched. Written as DNA, the CDR3 is TGCGCCAGCAGCTTCTCCGGGACAGGGGGCGCGTACACTGAAGCTTTCTTT. Amino acid sequence: CASSFSGTGGAYTEAFF.

As DNA, the CDR3 is TGTGCCAGCAGCCGACAGACAAACACTGAAGCTTTCTTT. Protein sequence: CASSRQTNTEAFF. V gene TRBV3-1 combines with J gene TRBJ1-1, with a tentative D call TRBD1 (5 bases). Germline V gene lookup returns CDR1 LGHDT and CDR2 YNNKEL (reference sequence). This CDR3 is 13 amino acids long. Between the trimmed V and J ends, which lost 4 bases and 2 bases, there was a span of 8 bases.

This clonotype has more than one count but fewer than ten. This sequence joins TRBV6-2 or TRBV6-3 and TRBJ2-6; 10 bases map to TRBD1. The CDR3 length is 19 residues. V was clipped by 2 bases and J by 0 bases; unmatched bases: 7. Germline V gene sequence: CDR1 MNHEY, CDR2 SVGEGT. CDR3 DNA sequence: TGTGCCAGCAGTTACACCGGGACAGGGGCTCTCTCTGGGGCCAACGTCCTGACTTTC. Amino acid sequence: CASSYTGTGALSGANVLTF.

The DNA of the CDR3 is TGTGCCAGCAGCCAAGATCTCGGGCAAACGGATTCACCCCTCCACTTT. It yields the protein CASSQDLGQTDSPLHF. The chain joins TRBV4-2 to TRBJ1-6; no firm D call. The V end was cut by 0 bases, the J end by 8 bases, with 14 bases between. The germline V gene encodes CDR1 LGHNA and CDR2 YNFKEQ. This CDR3 is 16 amino acids long.

In this sample, this clonotype turned up many times. The rearrangement links TRBV29-1 to TRBJ2-5, with D perhaps TRBD2 (5 bases). V dropped 1 base and J dropped 0 bases, with 12 bases sitting between them. The CDR3 is 15 amino acids. CDR1 SQVTM and CDR2 ANQGSEA come from the germline V gene. CDR3 coding DNA: TGCAGCGTTGAAGGGGCCGGGGTAGACCAAGAGACCCAGTACTTC. Protein: CSVEGAGVDQETQYF.

The V call is TRBV6-6, the J call TRBJ2-5; 7 bases are shared with TRBD1. Germline V gene lookup returns CDR1 MNHNY and CDR2 SVGAGI (reference sequence). This CDR3 is built from 16 residues. The V segment lost 5 bases and the J segment 1 base; nucleotides outside the gene matches: 10. For the CDR3, the DNA is TGTGCCAGCAGTCACCGGGACAGAGCCCTCCAAGAGACCCAGTACTTC. Its translation: CASSHRDRALQETQYF.

This chain connects TRBV20-1 to TRBJ1-5; D is ambiguous. Trimming took 0 bases from V and 4 from J, leaving 4 bases between them. The CDR3 is made up of 12 amino acids. Germline V gives CDR1 DFQATT, CDR2 SNEGSKA (reference sequence). CDR3 loop: CSARDANQPQHF. The CDR3 bases are TGCAGTGCTAGAGACGCGAATCAGCCCCAGCATTTT.

The chain recombines TRBV6-2 or TRBV6-3 with TRBJ2-5; 9 bases match TRBD1. The J call may be incorrect, as the DNA end agrees better with TRBJ2-4. Germline V gene data show CDR1 as MNHEY and CDR2 as SVGEGT. The CDR3 has 15 amino acids. CDR3 in amino acids: CASTDRDRVKNIQYF. DNA of the CDR3: TGTGCCAGCACTGACCGGGACAGGGTTAAAAACATTCAGTACTTC.

The J gene is TRBJ1-4, the V gene TRBV15, with 8 bases matching TRBD1. The CDR3 runs 16 residues. Trimming at V came to 2 bases and at J to 7 bases, leaving 9 bases not matched to a gene. Germline-derived CDR1 and CDR2 are LNHNV and YYDKDF (reference sequence). CDR3 loop: CATSRPTGGEIEKLFF. The CDR3 DNA reads TGTGCCACCAGCAGACCTACAGGGGGGGAAATTGAAAAACTGTTTTTT.

This clonotype has just a few counts. V is TRBV7-2 and J is TRBJ2-1; 10 bases align to TRBD1. Germline trimming cut 2 bases from V and 7 bases from J; bases unmatched to any gene: 14. The CDR3 sequence is 18 residues long. Germline V lookup: CDR1 SGHTA, CDR2 FQGNSA. In DNA, the CDR3 is TGTGCCAGCAGCTTAAGGGGAGGCAGGGACAGGGGTGGTAATGAGCAGTTCTTC. Translation gives CASSLRGGRDRGGNEQFF.

CDR3 residues: CASSSTGRAGGHNEQFF. The CDR3 DNA is TGCGCCAGCAGCTCCACTGGACGAGCGGGGGGGCATAATGAGCAGTTCTTC. This chain connects TRBV5-1 to TRBJ2-1; 10 nucleotides match TRBD2. The CDR3 totals 17 residues. Germline V gene sequence: CDR1 SGHRS, CDR2 YFSETQ. V was clipped by 3 bases and J by 7 bases; unmatched bases: 13.

The chain uses TRBV7-9 and TRBJ1-2; 7 bases line up with TRBD1. The V gene end was trimmed by 5 bases and the J gene end by 8 bases; junction bases not matched to a gene: 14. The CDR3 has 15 residues. Germline CDR1 SEHNR, CDR2 FQNEAQ (reference sequence). The CDR3 region has the DNA TGTGCCAGCAGCCGGCGACAGGGCCAGTTTGAGGGCTACACCTTC. It codes for CASSRRQGQFEGYTF.

The chain employs TRBV21-1 and TRBJ2-1; the table's D call, TRBD1, was not checked against the DNA. TRBV21-1 is termed a pseudogene. CDR3 length: 15 residues. The CDR3 DNA is TGTGCCAGCTACGCCGGGACAGGGGTCCAGGGTGAGCAGTTCTTC. It specifies CASYAGTGVQGEQFF.

This clonotype was seen a handful of times. J is TRBJ1-2 and V is TRBV20-1, with a possible D match to TRBD1 (5 bases). The CDR3 length is 14 residues. Per germline, CDR1 DFQATT and CDR2 SNEGSKA (reference sequence). V gave up 1 base and J gave up 3 bases, with 12 bases separating them. The CDR3 reads CSARGLGTYYGYTF. CDR3 coding DNA: TGCAGTGCTAGAGGCCTCGGGACTTACTATGGCTACACCTTC.

V and J are TRBV20-1 and TRBJ2-5; D is tentatively TRBD1 or TRBD2 (6 bases each). Germline V gene lookup returns CDR1 DFQATT and CDR2 SNEGSKA (reference sequence). The CDR3 length is 12 residues. Trimming cost V 5 bases and J 4 bases, with 11 bases left between them. CDR3 in amino acids: CSADGGRETQYF. The DNA of the CDR3 is TGCAGTGCTGACGGGGGCCGAGAGACCCAGTACTTC.

This clonotype was seen just once. The rearrangement links TRBV6-2 or TRBV6-3 to TRBJ1-1; D possibly corresponds to TRBD1 (5 bases). The CDR3 has 13 amino acids. The germline CDR1 and CDR2 sequences are MNHEY and SVGEGT. V was shortened by 6 bases and J by 7 bases, with 15 bases between the two germline ends. The CDR3 is CASSLGGGLEAFF. CDR3 nucleotides: TGTGCCAGCAGCCTGGGGGGGGGACTTGAAGCTTTCTTT.

The chain combines TRBV12-3 or TRBV12-4 with TRBJ2-4; D gene ambiguous. The CDR3 is made up of 13 amino acids. The V gene lost 0 bases and the J gene lost 15 bases, with 15 bases spanning the gap. In DNA form, the CDR3 reads TGTGCCAGCAGTTTAGCCCGTAAAGAGACCCTGTACTTC. This codes for CASSLARKETLYF.

This clonotype came up a few times. The V gene is TRBV7-9, the J gene TRBJ2-5; D perhaps matches TRBD2 (6 bases). CDR1 SEHNR and CDR2 FQNEAQ come from the germline V gene (reference sequence). CDR3 length: 14 residues. V was cut by 8 bases and J by 3 bases, with 16 bases left in between. CDR3 region: CASRLDGGEETQYF. CDR3 coding DNA: TGTGCCAGCCGTCTCGACGGGGGAGAAGAGACCCAGTACTTC.

V gene TRBV7-9 combines with J gene TRBJ2-4, with 10 nucleotides matching TRBD1. The DNA end favors TRBJ2-5, so the J call may be wrong. The CDR3 is 16 residues long. The V gene's germline CDR1 is SEHNR and CDR2 FQNEAQ (reference sequence). The CDR3 reads CASSRAGTGEVRTQYF. Written as DNA, the CDR3 is TGTGCCAGCAGCCGGGCGGGGACAGGGGAAGTAAGGACCCAGTACTTC.

V usage is TRBV5-1 and J usage is TRBJ2-7, with D unclear. The germline gives CDR1 SGHRS, CDR2 YFSETQ. Deletions cut 2 bases from V and 7 bases from J, with 16 bases between. CDR3 length equals 14 residues. The CDR3 loop reads CASSFDPIGWEQYF. The CDR3 DNA sequence: TGCGCCAGCAGCTTTGATCCGATCGGTTGGGAGCAGTACTTC.

This chain links TRBV20-1 with TRBJ2-4, with TRBD2 as a possible D gene (5 bases). Matching the DNA end better, TRBJ2-7 makes the J call doubtful. Germline assignment: CDR1 DFQATT and CDR2 SNEGSKA (reference sequence). CDR3 size: 16 residues. CDR3 DNA sequence: TGCAGTGCTAGGGCAGCGGTTGGCAGCCCTCCCCACGAGCAGTACTTC. Encoded protein: CSARAAVGSPPHEQYF.